A single sample is the source of the 15 T cell receptor beta chains below, sequenced in a study of blood T cell repertoires in COVID-19. Clones were read by immunoSEQ multiplex PCR, and TCRdb kept only the in-frame ones, dropping some. The data contain about 55,000 clones, approximately 82% of them singletons. The material sequenced was peripheral blood. The source of these receptors is a human donor in a cohort sampled during active or convalescent COVID-19.

The chain uses TRBV7-2 and TRBJ1-6, with TRBD1 identical over 7 bases. The V gene end was trimmed by 5 bases and the J gene end by 7 bases; junction bases not matched to a gene: 8. The CDR3 is 15 amino acids. Germline V CDR1 and CDR2: SGHTA, FQGNSA. CDR3 sequence (DNA): TGTGCCAGCAGCCGTCAAGGGGGCGCGAATTCACCCCTCCACTTT. This translates into CASSRQGGANSPLHF. The whole variable domain, filled in from reference TRBV7-2 and TRBJ1-6, reads GAGVSQSPSNKVTEKGKDVELRCDPISGHTALYWYRQSLGQGLEFLIYFQGNSAPDKSGLPSDRFSAERTGGSVSTLTIQRTQQEDSAVYLCASSRQGGANSPLHFGNGTRLTVT.

The V gene is TRBV3-1 (or the pseudogene TRBV3-2), the J gene TRBJ1-2; D unresolved. V lost 1 base and J lost 8, with 23 bases in between. The CDR3 spans 17 residues. Germline V gene sequence: CDR1 LGHDT, CDR2 YNNKEL (reference sequence). The CDR3 coding sequence is TGTGCCAGCAGCCAAGTTCACAGCCCTACGTACGAAGGCGGCTACACCTTC. Encoded protein: CASSQVHSPTYEGGYTF.

The chain carries TRBV18 and TRBJ1-5, with unresolved D. V lost 6 bases and J lost 5, with 17 bases in between. The CDR3 contains 15 residues. Germline-derived CDR1 and CDR2 are KGHSH and LQKENI. The CDR3 DNA reads TGTGCCAGCTCGAACCTGGGCAGGTTTGATCAGCCCCAGCATTTT. This translates into CASSNLGRFDQPQHF. Complete variable domain (other parts from reference TRBV18 and TRBJ1-5): NAGVMQNPRHLVRRRGQEARLRCSPMKGHSHVYWYRQLPEEGLKFMVYLQKENIIDESGMPKERFSAEFPKEGPSILRIQQVVRGDSAAYFCASSNLGRFDQPQHFGDGTRLSIL.

J is TRBJ2-3 and V is TRBV5-1; the match to TRBD2 covers 7 bases. The CDR3 has 16 amino acids. Germline V gene data show CDR1 as SGHRS and CDR2 as YFSETQ. Unmatched junction bases numbered 4, after V lost 0 bases and J lost 0 bases. The CDR3 nucleotides read TGCGCCAGCAGCTTGGGACTAGCAAGGAGCACAGATACGCAGTATTTT. It translates to CASSLGLARSTDTQYF.

This chain connects TRBV3-1 (or the pseudogene TRBV3-2) to TRBJ1-5; D is perhaps TRBD1 (5 bases). Germline lookup yields CDR1 LGHDT and CDR2 YNNKEL (reference sequence). This CDR3 region has 12 residues. V dropped 8 bases and J dropped 2 bases, with 7 bases sitting between them. CDR3 sequence reads: CASGAGNQPQHF. The CDR3 DNA is TGTGCCAGCGGGGCGGGCAATCAGCCCCAGCATTTT.

The chain recombines TRBV7-9 with TRBJ2-3, with TRBD1 matching 9 bases. V dropped 4 bases and J dropped 3; count of bases not matched to a gene: 2. The CDR3 consists of 14 residues. Germline V gives CDR1 SEHNR, CDR2 FQNEAQ (reference sequence). CDR3 in DNA: TGTGCCAGCAGCTCTGGACAGGGGACAGATACGCAGTATTTT. This encodes CASSSGQGTDTQYF. The entire variable domain, with the rest obtained from reference TRBV7-9 and TRBJ2-3, is as follows: DTGVSQNPRHKITKRGQNVTFRCDPISEHNRLYWYRQTLGQGPEFLTYFQNEAQLEKSRLLSDRFSAERPKGSFSTLEIQRTEQGDSAMYLCASSSGQGTDTQYFGPGTRLTVL.

This clone was picked up one time. The chain uses TRBV3-1 (or the pseudogene TRBV3-2) and TRBJ2-3; no firm D call. CDR1 is LGHDT, CDR2 YNNKEL, per germline (reference sequence). This CDR3 comprises 12 residues. Trimming stripped 0 bases from V and 8 bases from J, with 6 bases between. This chain's CDR3 is CASSQDTGTQYF. CDR3 DNA: TGTGCCAGCAGCCAAGATACGGGTACGCAGTATTTT.

CDR3 loop: CASSLGQQETQYF. The CDR3 bases are TGTGCCAGCAGCCTGGGACAGCAAGAGACCCAGTACTTC. The J gene is TRBJ2-5, the V gene TRBV5-8; the match to TRBD1 covers 7 bases. The CDR3 is 13 amino acids. V lost 4 bases to trimming and J lost 2 bases; unmatched junction nucleotides: 2. The germline gives CDR1 SGHTS, CDR2 YDEGEE. The full variable domain, rest sourced from reference TRBV5-8 and TRBJ2-5, is EAGVTQSPTHLIKTRGQQATLRCSPISGHTSVYWYQQALGLGLQFLLWYDEGEERNRGNFPPRFSGRQFPNYSSELNVNALELEDSALYLCASSLGQQETQYFGPGTRLLVL.

The chain couples TRBV9 to TRBJ2-3, with 7 bases identical to TRBD2. The CDR3 extends over 14 amino acids. Germline V CDR1 and CDR2: SGDLS, YYNGEE. V shed 7 bases, J shed 0 bases, and the junction held 5 bases outside the gene matches. CDR3 in DNA: TGTGCCAGCGCGGGGGACTTTAGCACAGATACGCAGTATTTT. Translation: CASAGDFSTDTQYF. The full variable domain, rest sourced from reference TRBV9 and TRBJ2-3, is DSGVTQTPKHLITATGQRVTLRCSPRSGDLSVYWYQQSLDQGLQFLIQYYNGEERAKGNILERFSAQQFPDLHSELNLSSLELGDSALYFCASAGDFSTDTQYFGPGTRLTVL.

The chain combines TRBV11-2 with TRBJ1-2; D may be TRBD1 (6 bases). Germline loops: CDR1 SGHAT, CDR2 FQNNGV. Trimming removed 6 bases from V and 0 bases from J, with 14 bases in between. CDR3 length: 15 residues. The CDR3 region is CASRSPRGPNYGYTF. The CDR3 nucleotides are TGTGCCAGCAGATCACCCAGGGGCCCTAACTATGGCTACACCTTC. The full variable domain, rest sourced from reference TRBV11-2 and TRBJ1-2, is EAGVAQSPRYKIIEKRQSVAFWCNPISGHATLYWYQQILGQGPKLLIQFQNNGVVDDSQLPKDRFSAERLKGVDSTLKIQPAKLEDSAVYLCASRSPRGPNYGYTFGSGTRLTVV.

This chain uses TRBV3-1 (or the pseudogene TRBV3-2) with TRBJ2-1; perhaps TRBD2 as D (6 bases). Trimming left V 4 bases short and J 7 bases short, with 17 bases between. Germline V gene lookup returns CDR1 LGHDT and CDR2 YNNKEL (reference sequence). The CDR3 runs 15 residues. This chain's CDR3 is CASSRTFETRNEQFF. CDR3 sequence (DNA): TGTGCCAGCAGCCGAACTTTCGAGACTAGGAATGAGCAGTTCTTC.

The chain links TRBV7-2 to TRBJ1-2, with D unclear. Germline assignment: CDR1 SGHTA and CDR2 FQGNSA. The CDR3 loop spans 12 amino acids. Trimming pared 5 bases from V and 7 bases from J, leaving 11 bases between. Written as DNA, the CDR3 is TGTGCCAGCAGCCCAAGTCGGTCTGGCTACACCTTC. Protein sequence: CASSPSRSGYTF.

The V and J genes are TRBV4-3 and TRBJ2-2; 11 bases fit TRBD1. J was trimmed by 8 bases and V by 4 bases; bases with no gene match: 9. Germline V CDR1 and CDR2: LGHNA, YSLEER. The CDR3 consists of 16 residues. The CDR3 sequence is CASSRTGTGGLGELFF. CDR3 sequence (DNA): TGCGCCAGCAGCCGAACCGGGACAGGGGGTTTAGGGGAGCTGTTTTTT.

This sequence joins TRBV9 and TRBJ2-1; 8 bases map to TRBD2. CDR1 and CDR2 from the germline V gene are SGDLS and YYNGEE. The CDR3 is 22 amino acids. V was clipped by 4 bases and J by 0 bases; unmatched bases: 24. CDR3 in amino acids: CASSFERVPRGGIPLSYNEQFF. CDR3 nucleotide sequence: TGTGCCAGCAGCTTCGAGAGAGTACCCCGGGGGGGCATACCTCTCTCCTACAATGAGCAGTTCTTC.

This chain links TRBV11-2 with TRBJ2-1; possibly TRBD1 for D (6 bases). Per the germline V gene, CDR1 is SGHAT and CDR2 is FQNNGV. With 2 bases removed from V and 7 bases from J, the gap between germline ends came to 12 bases. The CDR3 extends over 14 amino acids. As DNA, the CDR3 is TGTGCCAGCAGCTTATCGGACAGTATGAATGAGCAGTTCTTC. Residues: CASSLSDSMNEQFF.